The 3 T cell receptor beta chains in this list originate from one sample, sequenced in a study of T cell repertoires in cytomegalovirus infection. TCRdb analysed the reads with MiXCR anew, one entry per CDR3 protein. Here the sample spans about 740,000 distinct CDR3 sequences, less than 40% being singletons. Sequenced: PBMCs. The receptors come from a human donor in good health (CMV status not recorded). Some clones in this sample may be carry-over from other donors' samples.

With respect to this clonotype: The CDR3 carries no conserved terminal phenylalanine or tryptophan, so it likely arises from a read error. This chain joins TRBV24-1 and TRBJ2-4; D gene ambiguous. Trimming left V 3 bases short and J 2 bases short, with 13 bases between. Germline CDR1 reads KGHDR; CDR2 reads SFDVKD. The CDR3 is made up of 16 amino acids. The CDR3 DNA is TGTGCCACCAGTGATGCTCGTCCGGGTACCAAAAACATTCAGTACTTA. It is translated as CATSDARPGTKNIQYL.

This clonotype was detected only a few times. The chain couples TRBV11-2 to TRBJ2-7; the D gene is possibly TRBD1 (5 bases). The ends were cut back, 5 bases at V and 4 bases at J, with 24 bases in the middle. The CDR3 is made up of 17 amino acids. CDR1 SGHAT and CDR2 FQNNGV come from the germline V gene. The CDR3 DNA reads TGTGCCAGCAGCGACGTAGGGGCTAAGCATATATTTTACGAGCAGTACTTC. The encoded protein is CASSDVGAKHIFYEQYF.

The chain employs TRBV29-1 and TRBJ2-3; D is possibly TRBD2 (6 bases). There are 14 residues in the CDR3. Per the germline V gene, CDR1 is SQVTM and CDR2 is ANQGSEA. The V end lost 4 bases, the J end lost 9 bases, and 20 bases lay between the germline ends. CDR3 in amino acids: CSVGGAGLGETQYF. DNA of the CDR3: TGCAGCGTTGGAGGGGCGGGGTTGGGAGAGACGCAGTATTTT.